Below are 17 T cell receptor beta chains sequenced from a single sample in a study of blood T cell repertoires in COVID-19. The table came from immunoSEQ multiplex PCR; TCRdb's copy has only in-frame clones and leaves some out. The sample includes under 200,000 clones, 80% of them seen just once. The sequenced sample was PBMCs or T cells enriched from blood (not recorded which). The receptors shown here come from a woman aged 55-75 years who had recovered from COVID-19.

The J gene is TRBJ2-1, the V gene TRBV28, with 9 bases identical to TRBD2. The CDR3 spans 14 residues. V lost 4 bases to trimming and J lost 8 bases; unmatched junction nucleotides: 6. In germline, CDR1 is MDHEN, CDR2 SYDVKM. The CDR3 nucleotides read TGTGCCAGCAGTTGGGGCGGGGGGGCGTATGAGCAGTTCTTC. It encodes CASSWGGGAYEQFF. The complete variable domain, with remaining parts taken from reference TRBV28 and TRBJ2-1, reads DVKVTQSSRYLVKRTGEKVFLECVQDMDHENMFWYRQDPGLGLRLIYFSYDVKMKEKGDIPEGYSVSREKKERFSLILESASTNQTSMYLCASSWGGGAYEQFFGPGTRLTVL.

This chain joins TRBV5-6 and TRBJ2-5, with D possibly TRBD1 on 6 matching bases. V lost 3 bases, J lost 7 bases, and 16 bases lay in between. CDR3 length: 14 residues. Germline-derived CDR1 and CDR2 are SGHDT and YYEEEE. The chain's CDR3 is CASSWGRQGGTQYF. The CDR3 nucleotides read TGTGCCAGCAGCTGGGGACGCCAAGGGGGGACCCAGTACTTC.

DNA for the CDR3: TGTGCCAGCAGCGGACTAGCGGGGGATGAGCAGTTCTTC. Protein: CASSGLAGDEQFF. This rearrangement joins TRBV9 to TRBJ2-1, with 12 bases matching TRBD2. The germline V gene encodes CDR1 SGDLS and CDR2 YYNGEE. The CDR3 totals 13 residues. V was pared by 3 bases and J by 8 bases, with 0 bases of the junction left unmatched.

The chain is built from TRBV6-1 and TRBJ2-1; TRBD2 aligns across 8 bases. The germline V gene encodes CDR1 MNHNS and CDR2 SASEGT. Trimming took 2 bases from V and 2 from J; bases not matched to a gene: 2. The CDR3 contains 15 residues. The CDR3 DNA sequence: TGTGCCAGCAGTGAATACGGGGGGGCCTACAATGAGCAGTTCTTC. Translated, it gives CASSEYGGAYNEQFF.

This clone was recorded a few times. The rearrangement uses TRBV7-6 and TRBJ1-6, with TRBD1 matching over 8 bases. V gave up 5 bases and J gave up 4 bases; unmatched junction bases: 1. Looked up from germline, CDR1 is SGHVS and CDR2 is FNYEAQ. CDR3 size: 14 residues. The CDR3 loop is CASSRTGYNSPLHF. CDR3 DNA sequence: TGTGCCAGCAGCCGGACAGGGTATAATTCACCCCTCCACTTT.

The chain recombines TRBV12-3 or TRBV12-4 with TRBJ1-2, with D hard to call. Trimming stripped 5 bases from V and 4 bases from J, with 8 bases between. The CDR3 is 12 residues long. CDR3: CASSGSPYGYTF. CDR3 DNA: TGTGCCAGCAGTGGGAGCCCCTATGGCTACACCTTC.

The chain uses TRBV19 and TRBJ2-1; a weak D match, TRBD2 (6 bases). With 7 bases removed from V and 2 bases from J, the gap between germline ends came to 12 bases. The CDR3 is made up of 14 amino acids. Germline CDR1 and CDR2: LNHDA and SQIVND (reference sequence). The CDR3 spells CASTETSAYNEQFF. Written as DNA, the CDR3 is TGTGCCAGTACCGAGACTAGTGCCTACAATGAGCAGTTCTTC.

This rearrangement joins TRBV30 to TRBJ2-1, with D possibly TRBD1 on 7 matching bases. CDR3 size: 13 residues. V was cut by 2 bases and J by 10 bases, with 15 bases left in between. Germline V gene data show CDR1 as GTSNPN and CDR2 as SVGIG (reference sequence). As DNA, the CDR3 is TGTGCCTGGAGTAAAACAGGGGCGGGGGAGCAGTTCTTC. Encoded protein: CAWSKTGAGEQFF. The full variable domain, with the rest looked up from reference TRBV30 and TRBJ2-1, is SQTIHQWPATLVQPVGSPLSLECTVEGTSNPNLYWYRQAAGRGLQLLFYSVGIGQISSEVPQNLSASRPQDRQFILSSKKLLLSDSGFYLCAWSKTGAGEQFFGPGTRLTVL.

The chain recombines TRBV4-1 with TRBJ1-3, with TRBD1 identical over 9 bases. The CDR3 runs 16 residues. Germline V lookup: CDR1 MGHRA, CDR2 YSYEKL. Germline trimming cut 3 bases from V and 0 bases from J; bases unmatched to any gene: 3. CDR3 amino acids: CASSHPGQGSGNTIYF. In DNA, the CDR3 is TGCGCCAGCAGCCATCCGGGACAGGGCTCTGGAAACACCATATATTTT.

The genes are TRBV11-2 and TRBJ1-4; 8 bases align to TRBD1. The germline V gene encodes CDR1 SGHAT and CDR2 FQNNGV. V dropped 0 bases and J dropped 4; count of bases not matched to a gene: 7. The CDR3 extends over 17 amino acids. CDR3 DNA: TGTGCCAGCAGCTTAGAGTCGCAGGGGGCGCTTAATGAAAAACTGTTTTTT. Its protein product is CASSLESQGALNEKLFF. The complete variable domain, with remaining parts taken from reference TRBV11-2 and TRBJ1-4, reads EAGVAQSPRYKIIEKRQSVAFWCNPISGHATLYWYQQILGQGPKLLIQFQNNGVVDDSQLPKDRFSAERLKGVDSTLKIQPAKLEDSAVYLCASSLESQGALNEKLFFGSGTQLSVL.

This clone is a singleton in its sample. The gene calls are TRBV9 and TRBJ2-3, with unresolved D. Between the trimmed V and J ends, which lost 3 bases and 4 bases, there was a span of 12 bases. This CDR3 has 14 residues. Germline V gene sequence: CDR1 SGDLS, CDR2 YYNGEE. CDR3 bases: TGTGCCAGCAGCGCCTACCTGCTATCAGATACGCAGTATTTT. Its protein is CASSAYLLSDTQYF.

This CDR3 reads CATSEEHPYEQYF. In nucleotides, the CDR3 is TGTGCCACCAGTGAAGAACATCCCTACGAGCAGTACTTC. The chain is built from TRBV24-1 and TRBJ2-7; D unclear. The germline CDR1 and CDR2 sequences are KGHDR and SFDVKD. The V end lost 4 bases, the J end lost 2 bases, and 8 bases lay between the germline ends. This CDR3 comprises 13 residues.

The chain links TRBV19 to TRBJ1-1; the D gene is possibly TRBD1 (6 bases). The germline CDR1 and CDR2 sequences are LNHDA and SQIVND (reference sequence). Trimming took off 1 base at V and 4 bases at J, with 10 bases between the two ends. This CDR3 has 14 amino acids. The CDR3 DNA reads as TGTGCCAGTAGTATAGGAGGGGGGGGCACTGAAGCTTTCTTT. As protein: CASSIGGGGTEAFF.

The chain uses TRBV15 and TRBJ2-4, with TRBD1 as a possible D gene (6 bases). The CDR3 is made up of 16 amino acids. Germline values: CDR1 LNHNV, CDR2 YYDKDF (reference sequence). V gave up 0 bases and J gave up 0 bases, with 9 bases separating them. The CDR3 DNA reads TGTGCCACCAGCAGAGATGGGGGCCTAGCCAAAAACATTCAGTACTTC. Translating it yields CATSRDGGLAKNIQYF.

The sample holds a few counts of this clone. The gene calls are TRBV25-1 and TRBJ1-1, with D possibly TRBD1 on 5 matching bases. CDR3 length: 12 amino acids. Germline V gene lookup returns CDR1 MGHDK and CDR2 SYGVNS. V lost 4 bases and J lost 4, with 7 bases in between. CDR3 bases: TGTGCCAGCAGTGGGCAGGGCACTGAAGCTTTCTTT. The encoded protein is CASSGQGTEAFF. The complete variable domain, with remaining parts taken from reference TRBV25-1 and TRBJ1-1, reads EADIYQTPRYLVIGTGKKITLECSQTMGHDKMYWYQQDPGMELHLIHYSYGVNSTEKGDLSSESTVSRIRTEHFPLTLESARPSHTSQYLCASSGQGTEAFFGQGTRLTVV.

This chain connects TRBV18 to TRBJ2-5, with 7 bases fitting TRBD1. The CDR3 is 14 amino acids. Germline trimming cut 3 bases from V and 2 bases from J; bases unmatched to any gene: 3. CDR1 is KGHSH and CDR2 is LQKENI in the germline V gene. The CDR3 DNA sequence: TGTGCCAGCTCACCGACAGGGCTTCAAGAGACCCAGTACTTC. It yields the protein CASSPTGLQETQYF.

V gene TRBV2 combines with J gene TRBJ1-2; D is unresolved. In germline, CDR1 is SNHLY, CDR2 FYNNEI. V lost 2 bases to trimming and J lost 2 bases, with 3 bases between them. The CDR3 has 12 amino acids. The CDR3 DNA reads TGTGCCAGCAGTGAACAAAACTATGGCTACACCTTC. This codes for CASSEQNYGYTF.